This is a list of T cell receptor beta chains from one sample in a study of blood T cell repertoires in COVID-19. The data were produced by immunoSEQ multiplex PCR, yet TCRdb's version contains in-frame clones alone and is incomplete. The sample has over 130,000 clones; about 82% are singletons. The source material was peripheral blood. The source of these receptors is a man between 45 and 60 years old with acute or convalescent COVID-19. Both conserved end residues are trimmed from each CDR3. D genes are given only for firm matches.

11	TRBV12-3/TRBV12-4	.	TRBJ2-7	ASSLWAPGEQY
13	TRBV4-2	.	TRBJ2-7	ASSQDRRTQYEQY
11	TRBV18	.	TRBJ1-1	ASSPEGAREAF
13	TRBV29-1	TRBD2	TRBJ2-5	SVEFVAGAQETQY
14	TRBV9	.	TRBJ2-7	ASSVSPRDTSYEQY
16	TRBV5-3	TRBD2	TRBJ2-4	ARSAGGRVAGAKNIQY
10	TRBV5-1	TRBD1	TRBJ1-2	ASSWTGGGYT
12	TRBV2	.	TRBJ1-3	ASSDGGSGNTIY
9	TRBV28	.	TRBJ1-5	ASSSGLLQH
13	TRBV6-5	.	TRBJ1-4	ASSYFSGESEKLF
12	TRBV19	.	TRBJ1-4	ASSIHTANEKLF
13	TRBV5-4	TRBD2	TRBJ2-7	ASSLRLAGGDEQY
11	TRBV10-3	.	TRBJ1-1	AISLQGNTEAF
14	TRBV3-1/TRBV3-2	TRBD2	TRBJ2-3	ASSQVSGSPTDTQY
13	TRBV7-8	.	TRBJ1-3	ASTHRGGSGNTIY
12	TRBV27	.	TRBJ1-5	ASSLGTSDQPQH
13	TRBV18	.	TRBJ1-1	ASSPPAGRDTEAF
12	TRBV28	TRBD1	TRBJ2-4	ASSARDRGLIQY
10	TRBV12-3/TRBV12-4	.	TRBJ1-5	ASSSQDQPQH
11	TRBV11-2	.	TRBJ1-6	ASSLDGGSPLH
12	TRBV19	TRBD1	TRBJ2-7	ASSIGTGGGEQY
13	TRBV9	.	TRBJ1-6	ASSVDSQERSPLH
15	TRBV11-2	.	TRBJ2-7	ASSHLGRDIGWDEQY
11	TRBV7-3	TRBD2	TRBJ2-7	ASSFASGYEQY
13	TRBV3-1/TRBV3-2	.	TRBJ2-7	ASSHPALSPDEQY
11	TRBV6-5	.	TRBJ2-3	ASETGAGDTQY
11	TRBV28	TRBD1	TRBJ2-7	ASSRQGSDEQY
11	TRBV6-5	.	TRBJ1-5	ASSRGDNQPQH
12	TRBV19	TRBD2	TRBJ2-7	ASKGQAGGGEQY
12	TRBV27	.	TRBJ2-3	ASRVSAGTDTQY
16	TRBV2	.	TRBJ1-6	ASLRNGGGGLHNSPLH
12	TRBV10-1	.	TRBJ2-3	ASSISQGQDTQY
12	TRBV7-9	.	TRBJ2-3	ASSFIPPRDTQY
11	TRBV4-1	TRBD2	TRBJ2-7	ASSQEWGGEQY
15	TRBV28	TRBD2	TRBJ2-7	ASSASAGLADSYEQY
12	TRBV9	.	TRBJ2-1	ASSGSESYNEQF
14	TRBV18	.	TRBJ1-2	ASSPRHNEANYGYT
13	TRBV7-3	.	TRBJ2-7	ASSRDPSGAYEQY
13	TRBV7-9	.	TRBJ2-1	ASSLFFSSYNEQF
13	TRBV10-2	.	TRBJ1-3	ASATAGPRGNTIY
13	TRBV28	.	TRBJ1-5	ASRFTQIGNQPQH
12	TRBV27	.	TRBJ2-5	ASGFHGLKETQY
14	TRBV30	TRBD1	TRBJ2-5	AWASGQGKFIETQY
14	TRBV19	.	TRBJ2-1	ASSIDPGQGYNEQF
10	TRBV7-9	.	TRBJ1-5	ASRLGEGPQH
9	TRBV6-5	.	TRBJ2-7	ATGVSYEQY
14	TRBV6-5	.	TRBJ1-5	ASSYSEDGSNQPQH
13	TRBV25-1	.	TRBJ1-5	ASSESVGEDQPQH
9	TRBV28	.	TRBJ2-7	ASTSLIEQY
11	TRBV6-5	TRBD1	TRBJ2-2	ASGTGNTGELF
11	TRBV2	TRBD1	TRBJ1-5	ASNRGGNQPQH
11	TRBV30	.	TRBJ1-3	AFRHRSGNTIY
11	TRBV19	.	TRBJ1-1	ASTPRVNTEAF